This T cell receptor (beta chain) was found in a study of blood T cell repertoires in COVID-19. Study overall: The United States, Italy and Spain provided the acute and convalescent COVID-19 samples. T cells, B-cell-depleted T cells, or PBMCs supplied cDNA or gDNA.

CDR3 length equals 16 residues. Germline CDR1 is MGHRA and CDR2 is YSYEKL. The germline V and J ends were trimmed by 0 bases and 2 bases, with 13 bases remaining between them. Original processing notes: Estimated nucleated cell counts came from reference gene primer amplification. Clones were sequenced by immunoSEQ multiplex PCR, and TCRdb holds only the in-frame ones, with some missing. The DNA was the basis for D and trimming; V, J and clone size are from that table. The table has about 78,000 clones, around 90% seen once. The sequence came from a woman aged 80 or over with acute or convalescent COVID-19. Sequenced sample: peripheral blood. The chain joins TRBV4-1 to TRBJ1-1; D is possibly TRBD1 (5 bases). The CDR3 reads CASSQDKRGFNTEAFF. As DNA, the CDR3 is TGCGCCAGCAGCCAAGATAAAAGGGGATTCAACACTGAAGCTTTCTTT.